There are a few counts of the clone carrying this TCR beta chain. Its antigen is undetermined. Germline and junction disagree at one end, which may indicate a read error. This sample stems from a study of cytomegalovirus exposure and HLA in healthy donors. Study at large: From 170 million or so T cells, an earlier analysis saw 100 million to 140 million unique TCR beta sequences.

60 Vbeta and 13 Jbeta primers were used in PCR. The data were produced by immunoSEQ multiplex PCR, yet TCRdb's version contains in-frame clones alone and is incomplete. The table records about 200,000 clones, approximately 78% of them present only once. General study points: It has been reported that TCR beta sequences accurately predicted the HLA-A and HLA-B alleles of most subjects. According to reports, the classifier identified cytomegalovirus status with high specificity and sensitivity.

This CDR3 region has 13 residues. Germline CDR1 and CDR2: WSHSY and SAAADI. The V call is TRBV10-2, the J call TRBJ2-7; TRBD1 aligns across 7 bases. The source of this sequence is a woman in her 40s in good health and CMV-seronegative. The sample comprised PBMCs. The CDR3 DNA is TGTGCCAGCAGGCAACGGGACAGCTACGAGCAGTACTTC. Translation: CASRQRDSYEQYF.